This T cell receptor beta chain was recovered during a study of blood T cell repertoires in COVID-19. The germline gives CDR1 MGHRA, CDR2 YSYEKL. V was clipped by 0 bases and J by 2 bases, with 17 bases between them. This CDR3 region has 17 residues. This clone was counted a single time. The table came from immunoSEQ multiplex PCR; TCRdb's copy has only in-frame clones and leaves some out. The table records roughly 300,000 clones, about four fifths of them present only once. The origin of this receptor is a woman aged 50 to 60 who had recovered from COVID-19. The source material was peripheral blood. The V gene is TRBV4-1, the J gene TRBJ2-7; the D gene is possibly TRBD1 (5 bases). As DNA, the CDR3 is TGCGCCAGCAGCCAAGATGAGATTGGGCAGGGAACCTACGAGCAGTACTTC. The encoded protein is CASSQDEIGQGTYEQYF.